This TCR beta chain appears in the sequencing data of a study of blood T cells in healthy people across ages. The CDR3 runs to 13 residues. Germline assignment: CDR1 KGHSH and CDR2 LQKENI. V shed 2 bases and J shed 1 base, with 5 bases lying between them. This clonotype has ten or more counts. Through a sample-barcoded 5' primer and a J-beta primer mix, a second PCR was run for roughly 6 to 11 cycles. TCRdb recomputed calls from the 5' RACE reads with MiXCR, one row per CDR3 protein. The table has some 900,000 distinct CDR3 sequences, around 49% seen once. The source is a man aged 25 to 45 in good health. Source material: blood. The V call is TRBV18, the J call TRBJ2-5, with unresolved D. DNA for the CDR3: TGTGCCAGCTCACCAGGGCTCCAAGAGACCCAGTACTTC. This translates into CASSPGLQETQYF. Full variable domain (remainder filled in from reference TRBV18 and TRBJ2-5): NAGVMQNPRHLVRRRGQEARLRCSPMKGHSHVYWYRQLPEEGLKFMVYLQKENIIDESGMPKERFSAEFPKEGPSILRIQQVVRGDSAAYFCASSPGLQETQYFGPGTRLLVL.